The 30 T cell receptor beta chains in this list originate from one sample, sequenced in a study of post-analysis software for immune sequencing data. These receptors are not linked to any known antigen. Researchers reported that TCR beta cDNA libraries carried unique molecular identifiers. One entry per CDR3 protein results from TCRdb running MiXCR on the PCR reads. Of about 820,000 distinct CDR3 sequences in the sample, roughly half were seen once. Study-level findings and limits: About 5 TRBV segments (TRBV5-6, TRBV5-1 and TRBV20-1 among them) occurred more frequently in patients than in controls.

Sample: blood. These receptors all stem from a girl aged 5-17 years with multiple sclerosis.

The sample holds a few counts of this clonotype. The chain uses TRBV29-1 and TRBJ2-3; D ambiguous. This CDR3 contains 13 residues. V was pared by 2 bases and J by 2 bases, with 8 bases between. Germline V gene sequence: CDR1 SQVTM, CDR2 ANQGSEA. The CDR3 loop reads CSVESLLTDTQYF. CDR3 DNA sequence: TGCAGCGTTGAATCGCTACTCACAGATACGCAGTATTTT.

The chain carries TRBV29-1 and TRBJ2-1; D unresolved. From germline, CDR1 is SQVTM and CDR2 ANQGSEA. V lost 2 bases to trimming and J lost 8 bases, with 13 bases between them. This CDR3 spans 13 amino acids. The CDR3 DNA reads TGCAGCGTTGAAAGTCTGGCGTTGGATGAGCAGTTCTTC. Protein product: CSVESLALDEQFF.

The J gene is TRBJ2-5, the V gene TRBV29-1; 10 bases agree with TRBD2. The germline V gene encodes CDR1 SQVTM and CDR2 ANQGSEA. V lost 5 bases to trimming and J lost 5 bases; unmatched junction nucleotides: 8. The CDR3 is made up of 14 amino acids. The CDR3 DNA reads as TGCAGCGTTTCCTGGCTAGCGGGGGATGAGACCCAGTACTTC. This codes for CSVSWLAGDETQYF.

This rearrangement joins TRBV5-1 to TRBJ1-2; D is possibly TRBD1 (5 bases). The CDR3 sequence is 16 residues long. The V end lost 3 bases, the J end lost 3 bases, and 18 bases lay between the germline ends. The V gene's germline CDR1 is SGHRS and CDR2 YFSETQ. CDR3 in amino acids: CASSYARGSGDYGYTF. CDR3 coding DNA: TGCGCCAGCAGCTACGCTCGGGGCAGCGGAGACTATGGCTACACCTTC.

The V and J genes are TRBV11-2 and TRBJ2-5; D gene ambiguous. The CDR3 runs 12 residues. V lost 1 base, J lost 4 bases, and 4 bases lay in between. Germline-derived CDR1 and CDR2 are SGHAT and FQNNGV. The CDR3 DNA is TGTGCCAGCAGCTTAGTTCTAGAGACCCAGTACTTC. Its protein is CASSLVLETQYF.

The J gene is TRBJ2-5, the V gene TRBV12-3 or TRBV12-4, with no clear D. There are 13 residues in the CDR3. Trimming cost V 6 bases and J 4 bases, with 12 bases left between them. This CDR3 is CASRQSGTETQYF. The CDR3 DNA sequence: TGTGCCAGCAGGCAGTCGGGTACAGAGACCCAGTACTTC.

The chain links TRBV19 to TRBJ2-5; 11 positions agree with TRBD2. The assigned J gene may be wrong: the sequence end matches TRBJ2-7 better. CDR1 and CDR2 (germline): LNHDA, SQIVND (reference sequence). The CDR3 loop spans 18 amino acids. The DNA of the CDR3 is TGTGCCAGTAGTATACGGCTAGCGGGAGGATTGGAGCACTACGAGCAGTACTTC. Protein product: CASSIRLAGGLEHYEQYF.

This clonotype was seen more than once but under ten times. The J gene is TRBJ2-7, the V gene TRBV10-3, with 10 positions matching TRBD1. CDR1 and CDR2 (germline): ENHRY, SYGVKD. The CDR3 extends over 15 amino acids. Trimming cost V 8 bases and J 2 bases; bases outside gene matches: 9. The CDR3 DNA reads TGTGCCATCGGTCACGGACAGGGGGGAACCTACGAGCAGTACTTC. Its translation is CAIGHGQGGTYEQYF.

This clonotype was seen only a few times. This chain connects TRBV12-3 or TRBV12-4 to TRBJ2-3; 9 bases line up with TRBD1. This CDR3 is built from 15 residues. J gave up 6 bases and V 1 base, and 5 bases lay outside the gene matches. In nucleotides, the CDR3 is TGTGCCAGCAGTTTAGGCGGGACAGGGTGGGATACGCAGTATTTT. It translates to CASSLGGTGWDTQYF.

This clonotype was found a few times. The CDR3 here is CSVGRKHSYEQYF. CDR3 DNA sequence: TGCAGCGTGGGCAGGAAACACTCCTACGAGCAGTACTTC. This chain links TRBV29-1 with TRBJ2-7; the D is unclear. The CDR3 runs to 13 residues. Per the germline V gene, CDR1 is SQVTM and CDR2 is ANQGSEA. V lost 6 bases, J lost 0 bases, and 12 bases lay in between.

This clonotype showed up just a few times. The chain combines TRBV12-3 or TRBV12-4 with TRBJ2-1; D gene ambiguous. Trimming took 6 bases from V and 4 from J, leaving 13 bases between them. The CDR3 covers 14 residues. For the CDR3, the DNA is TGTGCCAGCAGGCAAGGACGGCTTTACAATGAGCAGTTCTTC. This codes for CASRQGRLYNEQFF.

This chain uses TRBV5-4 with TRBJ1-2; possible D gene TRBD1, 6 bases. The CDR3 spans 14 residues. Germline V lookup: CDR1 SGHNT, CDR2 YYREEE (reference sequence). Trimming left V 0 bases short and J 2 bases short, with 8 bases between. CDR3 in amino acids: CASSLVGQNYGYTF. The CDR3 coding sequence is TGTGCCAGCAGCTTGGTCGGACAGAACTATGGCTACACCTTC.

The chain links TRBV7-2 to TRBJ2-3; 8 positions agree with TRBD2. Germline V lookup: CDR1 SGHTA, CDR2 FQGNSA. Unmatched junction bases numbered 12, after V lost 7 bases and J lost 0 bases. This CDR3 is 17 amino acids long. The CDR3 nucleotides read TGTGCCAGCAAGCGGGGGCGGGAGAGTGGCAGCACAGATACGCAGTATTTT. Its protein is CASKRGRESGSTDTQYF. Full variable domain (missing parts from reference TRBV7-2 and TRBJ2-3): GAGVSQSPSNKVTEKGKDVELRCDPISGHTALYWYRQSLGQGLEFLIYFQGNSAPDKSGLPSDRFSAERTGGSVSTLTIQRTQQEDSAVYLCASKRGRESGSTDTQYFGPGTRLTVL.

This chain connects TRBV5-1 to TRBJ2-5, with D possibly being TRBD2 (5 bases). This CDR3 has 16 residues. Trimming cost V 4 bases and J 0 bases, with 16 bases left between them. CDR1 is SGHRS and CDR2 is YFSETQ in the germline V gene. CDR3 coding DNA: TGCGCCAGCAGCCCTGCGGGTTCAAGGAACCAAGAGACCCAGTACTTC. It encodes CASSPAGSRNQETQYF.

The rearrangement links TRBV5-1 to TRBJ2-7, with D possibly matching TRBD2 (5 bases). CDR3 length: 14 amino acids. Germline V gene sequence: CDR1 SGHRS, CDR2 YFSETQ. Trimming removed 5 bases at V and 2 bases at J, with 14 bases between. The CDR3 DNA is TGCGCCAGCAGTGGAGCGGAGCACCCCTACGAGCAGTACTTC. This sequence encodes CASSGAEHPYEQYF.

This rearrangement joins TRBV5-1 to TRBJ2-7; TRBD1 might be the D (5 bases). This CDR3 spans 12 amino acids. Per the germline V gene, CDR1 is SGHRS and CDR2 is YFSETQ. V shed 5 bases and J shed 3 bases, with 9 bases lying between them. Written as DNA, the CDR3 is TGCGCCAGCAGAAGGGGTGACTACGAGCAGTACTTC. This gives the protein CASRRGDYEQYF.

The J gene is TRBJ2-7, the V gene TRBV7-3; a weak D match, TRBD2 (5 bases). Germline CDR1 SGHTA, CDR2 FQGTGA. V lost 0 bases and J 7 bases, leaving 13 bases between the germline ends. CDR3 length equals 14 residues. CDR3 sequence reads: CASSLTGNGNEQYF. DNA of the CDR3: TGTGCCAGCAGCTTAACGGGGAACGGGAATGAGCAGTACTTC.

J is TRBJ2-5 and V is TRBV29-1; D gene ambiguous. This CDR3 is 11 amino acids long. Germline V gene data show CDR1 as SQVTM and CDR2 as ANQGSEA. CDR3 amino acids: CRGGMGETQYF. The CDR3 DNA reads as TGCAGAGGTGGGATGGGGGAGACCCAGTACTTC.

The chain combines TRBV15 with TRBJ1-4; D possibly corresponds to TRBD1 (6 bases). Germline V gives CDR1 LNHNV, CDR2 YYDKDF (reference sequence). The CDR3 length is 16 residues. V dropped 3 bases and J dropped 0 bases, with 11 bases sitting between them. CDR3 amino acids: CATSRGRGATNEKLFF. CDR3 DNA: TGTGCCACCAGCAGGGGCAGGGGTGCAACTAATGAAAAACTGTTTTTT.

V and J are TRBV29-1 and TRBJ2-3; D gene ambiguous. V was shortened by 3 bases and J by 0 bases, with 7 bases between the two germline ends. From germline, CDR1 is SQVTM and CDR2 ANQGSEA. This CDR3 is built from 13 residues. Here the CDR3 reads CSVDPSSTDTQYF. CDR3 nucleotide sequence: TGCAGCGTTGACCCATCTAGCACAGATACGCAGTATTTT.

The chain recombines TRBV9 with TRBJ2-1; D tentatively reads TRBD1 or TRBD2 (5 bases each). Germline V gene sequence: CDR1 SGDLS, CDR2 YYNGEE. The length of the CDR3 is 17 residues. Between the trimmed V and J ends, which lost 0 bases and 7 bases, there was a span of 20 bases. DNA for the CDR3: TGTGCCAGCAGCGTAGCCCACTCGCCGGGACGGCTAAATGAGCAGTTCTTC. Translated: CASSVAHSPGRLNEQFF.

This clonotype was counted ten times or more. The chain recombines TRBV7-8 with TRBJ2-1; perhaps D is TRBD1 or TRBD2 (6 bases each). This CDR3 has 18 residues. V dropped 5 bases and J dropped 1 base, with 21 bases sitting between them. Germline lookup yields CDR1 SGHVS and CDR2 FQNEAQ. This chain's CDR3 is CASSESPSQGLSYNEQFF. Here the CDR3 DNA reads TGTGCCAGCAGCGAATCCCCCTCACAGGGACTTTCCTACAATGAGCAGTTCTTC.

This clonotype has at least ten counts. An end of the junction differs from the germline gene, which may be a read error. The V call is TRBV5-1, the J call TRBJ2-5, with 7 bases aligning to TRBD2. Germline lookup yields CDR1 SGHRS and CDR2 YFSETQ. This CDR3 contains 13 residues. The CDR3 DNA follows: TGTGCCAGCAGTCTGGGGGGGCAAGAGACCCAGTACTTC. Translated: CASSLGGQETQYF.

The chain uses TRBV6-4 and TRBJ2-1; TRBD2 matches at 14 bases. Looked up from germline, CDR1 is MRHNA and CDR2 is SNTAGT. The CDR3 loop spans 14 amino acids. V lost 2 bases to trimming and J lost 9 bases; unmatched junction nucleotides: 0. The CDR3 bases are TGTGCCAGCAGTGACGGGACTAGCGGGGGTGAGCAGTTCTTC. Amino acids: CASSDGTSGGEQFF.

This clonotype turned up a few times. CDR3 sequence reads: CASSPTGLEPYF. The CDR3 region has the DNA TGTGCCAGCTCACCAACAGGACTAGAGCCGTATTTT. The rearrangement links TRBV18 to TRBJ2-3, with 7 positions matching TRBD2. Germline CDR1 KGHSH, CDR2 LQKENI. The CDR3 consists of 12 residues. V was clipped by 2 bases and J by 14 bases; unmatched bases: 7.

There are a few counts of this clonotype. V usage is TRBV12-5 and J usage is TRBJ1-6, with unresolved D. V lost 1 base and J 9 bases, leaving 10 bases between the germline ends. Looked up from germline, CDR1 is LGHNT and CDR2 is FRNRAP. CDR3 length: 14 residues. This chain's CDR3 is CASGLDTESSPLHF. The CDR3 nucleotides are TGTGCTAGTGGTTTGGACACAGAGAGTTCACCCCTCCACTTT.

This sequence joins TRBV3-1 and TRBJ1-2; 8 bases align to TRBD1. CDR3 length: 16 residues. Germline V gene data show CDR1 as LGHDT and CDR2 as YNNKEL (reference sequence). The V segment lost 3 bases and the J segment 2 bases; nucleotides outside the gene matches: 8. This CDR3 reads CASSQRGQESNYGYTF. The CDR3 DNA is TGTGCCAGCAGCCAGAGGGGACAGGAGAGCAACTATGGCTACACCTTC.

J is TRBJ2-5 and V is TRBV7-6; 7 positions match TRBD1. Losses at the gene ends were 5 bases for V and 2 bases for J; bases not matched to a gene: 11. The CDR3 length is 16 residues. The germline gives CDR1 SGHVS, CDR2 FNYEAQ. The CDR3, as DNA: TGTGCCAGCAGCGACCGGGACAGTCTACAGCAAGAGACCCAGTACTTC. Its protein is CASSDRDSLQQETQYF.

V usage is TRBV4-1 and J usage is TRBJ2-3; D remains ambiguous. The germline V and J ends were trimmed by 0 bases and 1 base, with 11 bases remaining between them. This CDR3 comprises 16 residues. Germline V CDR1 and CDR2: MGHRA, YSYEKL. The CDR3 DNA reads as TGCGCCAGCAGCCAAGAAGGCCCGACCCGCACAGATACGCAGTATTTT. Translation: CASSQEGPTRTDTQYF.

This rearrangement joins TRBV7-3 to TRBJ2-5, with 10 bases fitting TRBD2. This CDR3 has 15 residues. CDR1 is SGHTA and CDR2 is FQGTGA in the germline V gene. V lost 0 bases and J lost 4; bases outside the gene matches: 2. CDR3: CASSLTLAGRETQYF. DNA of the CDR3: TGTGCCAGCAGCTTAACACTAGCGGGAAGAGAGACCCAGTACTTC.